A selection of T cell receptor beta chains follows, all from one sample in a study of blood T cells in healthy people across ages. Via MiXCR, TCRdb re-called the 5' RACE reads, giving one row per CDR3 protein. Among approximately 1.5 million distinct CDR3 sequences listed, roughly 30% were seen once. Sequences were obtained from blood. The receptors originated from a woman in her 30s in good health. Both conserved end residues are part of each CDR3. The order of the fields is D gene, clone size, V gene, J gene, CDR3 protein, CDR3 DNA. A D gene is named only where the DNA matches it firmly. Clone size appears in some rows only: once, few, many, or a class for an expanded clone.

TRBD2	NA	TRBV9	TRBJ2-5	CASTVAGGQETQYF	TGTGCCAGCACCGTAGCGGGGGGACAAGAGACCCAGTACTTC
NA	NA	TRBV10-3	TRBJ1-5	CAISGEREYCNQPQHF	TGTGCCATCAGTGGTGAAAGGGAATATTGCAATCAGCCCCAGCATTTT
TRBD1	few	TRBV9	TRBJ1-1	CASSVDEGEGATEAFF	TGTGCCAGCAGCGTAGATGAAGGTGAGGGGGCGACTGAAGCTTTCTTT
NA	NA	TRBV12-3/TRBV12-4	TRBJ1-2	CASSSLGTSSGYTF	TGTGCCAGCAGTTCCTTAGGGACCTCGTCTGGCTACACCTTC
NA	once	TRBV5-1	TRBJ2-5	CASSFSSRREETQYF	TGCGCCAGCAGCTTTAGCTCCCGACGGGAGGAGACCCAGTACTTC
TRBD2	many	TRBV27	TRBJ2-3	CASSLAGGNTDTQYF	TGTGCCAGCAGCTTAGCGGGAGGGAACACAGATACGCAGTATTTT
NA	NA	TRBV11-1	TRBJ2-4	CASSSLVQRQYF	TGTGCCAGCAGCTCACTGGTACAAAGGCAGTACTTC
TRBD2	NA	TRBV30	TRBJ2-7	CAWGGSSYEQYF	TGTGCCTGGGGCGGGAGCTCCTACGAGCAGTACTTC
TRBD1	NA	TRBV2	TRBJ1-5	CASREGQSNQPQHF	TGTGCCAGCAGAGAGGGACAGAGCAATCAGCCCCAGCATTTT
NA	NA	TRBV7-9	TRBJ2-7	CDSSSGPDEQYF	TGTGACAGCAGTTCCGGACCCGACGAGCAGTACTTC
NA	NA	TRBV12-3/TRBV12-4	TRBJ1-2	CASSPWGDRGYTF	TGTGCCAGCAGTCCATGGGGGGATCGCGGCTACACCTTC
NA	NA	TRBV7-3	TRBJ2-1	CASSEPSVSYNEQFF	TGTGCCAGCAGTGAACCTAGCGTCTCCTACAATGAGCAGTTCTTC
TRBD2	NA	TRBV30	TRBJ2-5	CAWSVTGGQETQYF	TGTGCCTGGAGTGTAACGGGGGGGCAAGAGACCCAGTACTTC
NA	few	TRBV7-8	TRBJ2-1	CASSQGPRGKYNEQFF	TGTGCCAGCAGCCAAGGTCCCCGCGGGAAATACAATGAGCAGTTCTTC
TRBD2	many	TRBV5-1	TRBJ2-1	CASSLSTSGNNEQFF	TGCGCCAGCAGCTTGTCTACTAGCGGGAATAATGAGCAGTTCTTC
NA	few	TRBV7-3	TRBJ2-7	CVSSLRTRDNEQYF	TGTGTCAGCAGCCTAAGGACACGGGACAATGAGCAGTACTTC
NA	NA	TRBV12-3/TRBV12-4	TRBJ2-5	CASRAGNGGIETQYF	TGTGCCAGCAGGGCAGGGAATGGGGGTATCGAGACCCAGTACTTC
NA	NA	TRBV28	TRBJ2-1	CASSLSHSGAYNEQFF	TGTGCCAGCAGTTTATCGCACTCGGGGGCCTACAATGAGCAGTTCTTC
NA	NA	TRBV20-1	TRBJ2-7	CSATQPGSYEQYF	TGCAGTGCTACCCAACCAGGCTCCTACGAGCAGTACTTC
NA	few	TRBV6-5	TRBJ1-5	CASGGRGNQPQHF	TGTGCCAGCGGGGGCAGGGGCAATCAGCCCCAGCATTTT
TRBD1	few	TRBV30	TRBJ2-1	CAWGAGQGKYNEQFF	TGTGCCTGGGGTGCCGGACAGGGTAAATACAATGAGCAGTTCTTC
TRBD1	NA	TRBV7-2	TRBJ1-1	CASSSTTGGTEAFF	TGTGCCAGCAGCTCAACTACAGGGGGCACTGAAGCTTTCTTT
NA	few	TRBV11-2	TRBJ2-5	CASSPPSPVLETQYF	TGTGCCAGCAGCCCACCTTCCCCGGTTTTGGAGACCCAGTACTTC
NA	NA	TRBV5-1	TRBJ2-3	CASNGGRDTQYF	TGCGCCAGCAATGGGGGGCGGGATACGCAGTATTTT
TRBD1	few	TRBV7-9	TRBJ1-1	CASSPRGGTENTEAFF	TGTGCCAGCAGCCCCAGGGGAGGGACAGAGAACACTGAAGCTTTCTTT
TRBD2	few	TRBV9	TRBJ2-5	CASRSGRAGETQYF	TGTGCCAGCAGGAGCGGGAGGGCCGGGGAGACCCAGTACTTC
NA	many	TRBV18	TRBJ2-5	CASSDQETQYF	TGTGCCAGCAGCGACCAAGAGACCCAGTACTTC
NA	many	TRBV4-1	TRBJ2-1	CASSQGLGYNEQFF	TGCGCCAGCAGCCAAGGCTTAGGCTACAATGAGCAGTTCTTC
NA	NA	TRBV12-3/TRBV12-4	TRBJ1-3	CASSYLRSGNTIYF	TGTGCCAGCAGTTATCTCCGCTCTGGAAACACCATATATTTT
NA	NA	TRBV20-1	TRBJ1-2	CSASERQLNYGYTF	TGCAGTGCTAGTGAACGACAGCTCAACTATGGCTACACCTTC
NA	few	TRBV25-1	TRBJ1-5	CASVARETDHSNQPQHF	TGTGCCAGCGTAGCGCGCGAGACGGATCATAGCAATCAGCCCCAGCATTTT
NA	few	TRBV4-1	TRBJ1-2	CASSPGGVIRGYTF	TGCGCCAGCAGCCCCGGTGGGGTTATACGTGGCTACACCTTC
NA	NA	TRBV20-1	TRBJ2-7	CSAASRVRKGNEQYF	TGCAGTGCTGCAAGCAGGGTACGAAAGGGCAACGAGCAGTACTTC
NA	NA	TRBV28	TRBJ2-2	CASSLRGAYTGELFF	TGTGCCAGCAGCCTACGGGGGGCTTACACCGGGGAGCTGTTTTTT
TRBD2	NA	TRBV5-4	TRBJ2-3	CASSLGVQRTSGSLDTQYF	TGTGCCAGCAGCTTGGGTGTCCAGAGGACTAGCGGGTCATTAGATACGCAGTATTTT